The 14 T cell receptor beta chains below all came from one sample that was sequenced in a study of shared T cell receptors in the human thymus. The data were produced by immunoSEQ multiplex PCR, yet TCRdb's version contains in-frame clones alone and is incomplete. This sample has 600,000 to 900,000 clones, with around 85% found just once. These data were also filed under a second study, of human thymus T cells.

Sequencing used thymocytes. All receptors come from a girl less than two years old with a congenital heart defect.

The V and J genes are TRBV4-1 and TRBJ2-6; 7 bases are shared with TRBD1. There are 18 residues in the CDR3. Germline CDR1 MGHRA, CDR2 YSYEKL. J was trimmed by 1 base and V by 3 bases; bases with no gene match: 9. As DNA, the CDR3 is TGCGCCAGCAGCCAGCTCCAGGACAGGTCTTCTGGGGCCAACGTCCTGACTTTC. As protein: CASSQLQDRSSGANVLTF.

The chain combines TRBV11-2 with TRBJ1-1; TRBD1 aligns across 7 bases. The J segment lost 1 base and the V segment lost 4 bases, leaving 15 bases of the junction unmatched. The CDR3 is 18 amino acids. Germline lookup yields CDR1 SGHAT and CDR2 FQNNGV. The CDR3 DNA reads TGTGCCAGCAGCTCGACCCGACAGGGCGAAAGGGGGAACACTGAAGCTTTCTTT. Translating it yields CASSSTRQGERGNTEAFF. Full variable domain (missing parts from reference TRBV11-2 and TRBJ1-1): EAGVAQSPRYKIIEKRQSVAFWCNPISGHATLYWYQQILGQGPKLLIQFQNNGVVDDSQLPKDRFSAERLKGVDSTLKIQPAKLEDSAVYLCASSSTRQGERGNTEAFFGQGTRLTVV.

This sequence joins TRBV6-1 and TRBJ2-7; D uncertain. Germline assignment: CDR1 MNHNS and CDR2 SASEGT. The CDR3 covers 8 residues. Trimming took 5 bases from V and 12 from J, leaving 5 bases between them. In DNA form, the CDR3 reads TGTGCCAGCAGTCACGGGTACTTC. Amino acid sequence: CASSHGYF.

This rearrangement joins TRBV2 to TRBJ2-1; TRBD2 agrees at 13 bases. V trimming: 11 bases; J trimming: 6 bases; junction bases outside the gene matches: 7. This CDR3 spans 14 amino acids. Germline lookup yields CDR1 SNHLY and CDR2 FYNNEI. The CDR3 spells CALRTSGGFNEQFF. The DNA of the CDR3 is TGTGCCTTACGGACTAGCGGGGGCTTCAATGAGCAGTTCTTC.

The gene calls are TRBV4-3 and TRBJ2-1; TRBD1 is a possible D gene (6 bases). Germline CDR1 is LGHNA and CDR2 is YSLEER. The CDR3 covers 16 residues. Trimming cost V 0 bases and J 5 bases, with 14 bases left between them. CDR3 nucleotide sequence: TGCGCCAGCAGCCAAGATCCGACAGGATTCGACAATGAGCAGTTCTTC. This encodes CASSQDPTGFDNEQFF.

This clone was counted once. The gene calls are TRBV9 and TRBJ1-1; tentative D call: TRBD1 (6 bases). Trimming stripped 0 bases from V and 1 base from J, with 10 bases between. From germline, CDR1 is SGDLS and CDR2 YYNGEE. This CDR3 spans 15 amino acids. Written as DNA, the CDR3 is TGTGCCAGCAGCGTAGATACAGGGCAGAACACTGAAGCTTTCTTT. It translates to CASSVDTGQNTEAFF.

The chain has TRBV14 and TRBJ1-6; maybe TRBD1 (6 bases). The CDR3 length is 17 residues. Germline values: CDR1 SGHDN, CDR2 FVKESK. Trimming cost V 6 bases and J 6 bases, with 21 bases left between them. In DNA, the CDR3 is TGTGCCAGCAGACAGTCTTCCCAGGGGCGTCTTAATTCACCCCTCCACTTT. Protein sequence: CASRQSSQGRLNSPLHF.

The rearrangement uses TRBV6-1 and TRBJ2-3, with D perhaps TRBD1 (5 bases). V was pared by 6 bases and J by 2 bases, with 12 bases between. CDR3 size: 14 residues. Germline-derived CDR1 and CDR2 are MNHNS and SASEGT. The DNA of the CDR3 is TGTGCCAGCAGCCCCCACAGGCTCACAGATACGCAGTATTTT. The encoded protein is CASSPHRLTDTQYF.

This clone was observed a handful of times. The chain links TRBV7-6 to TRBJ1-1; D gene ambiguous. This CDR3 has 14 amino acids. V dropped 6 bases and J dropped 3 bases, with 14 bases sitting between them. The germline V gene encodes CDR1 SGHVS and CDR2 FNYEAQ. CDR3 loop: CASSSLGRDTEAFF. The DNA of the CDR3 is TGTGCCAGCAGTTCGCTGGGGAGGGACACTGAAGCTTTCTTT.

The rearrangement uses TRBV28 and TRBJ1-5, with 8 bases aligning to TRBD1. V lost 3 bases and J lost 5; bases outside the gene matches: 12. Germline V lookup: CDR1 MDHEN, CDR2 SYDVKM. This CDR3 has 17 amino acids. The CDR3: CASSLWFKTGDDQPQHF. In nucleotides, the CDR3 is TGTGCCAGCAGTTTGTGGTTTAAGACAGGGGACGATCAGCCCCAGCATTTT. The variable domain in full, completed from reference TRBV28 and TRBJ1-5, reads DVKVTQSSRYLVKRTGEKVFLECVQDMDHENMFWYRQDPGLGLRLIYFSYDVKMKEKGDIPEGYSVSREKKERFSLILESASTNQTSMYLCASSLWFKTGDDQPQHFGDGTRLSIL.

This chain joins TRBV18 and TRBJ1-5, with D possibly matching TRBD1 (6 bases). The CDR3 consists of 16 residues. V lost 3 bases and J lost 0, with 12 bases in between. Germline V CDR1 and CDR2: KGHSH, LQKENI. The DNA of the CDR3 is TGTGCCAGCTCACCCCGGGGGGCGGATAGCAATCAGCCCCAGCATTTT. Translation gives CASSPRGADSNQPQHF.

The chain recombines TRBV18 with TRBJ1-2; 11 bases match TRBD1. CDR3 length: 17 amino acids. Germline trimming cut 2 bases from V and 4 bases from J; bases unmatched to any gene: 9. Germline V gene lookup returns CDR1 KGHSH and CDR2 LQKENI. The CDR3: CASSPGQGAQGVYGYTF. CDR3 coding DNA: TGTGCCAGCTCACCAGGACAGGGGGCGCAGGGTGTCTATGGCTACACCTTC.

The chain combines TRBV6-5 with TRBJ1-5, with 7 bases fitting TRBD1. Germline CDR1 reads MNHEY; CDR2 reads SVGAGI. This CDR3 contains 15 residues. V dropped 7 bases and J dropped 0; count of bases not matched to a gene: 6. The CDR3 nucleotides read TGTGCCAGCAAGAAACAGGGGCCTAGCAATCAGCCCCAGCATTTT. It is translated as CASKKQGPSNQPQHF.

The V call is TRBV4-3, the J call TRBJ1-1, with a tentative D call TRBD1 (5 bases). The CDR3 is 16 residues long. V was cut by 11 bases and J by 0 bases, with 22 bases left in between. Per the germline V gene, CDR1 is LGHNA and CDR2 is YSLEER. In DNA, the CDR3 is TGCGCCCCCCATGGGGCCCAACGAGACATGAACACTGAAGCTTTCTTT. This gives the protein CAPHGAQRDMNTEAFF.